The 19 T cell receptor beta chains below come from one sample, sequenced in a study of radiotherapy plus CTLA-4 blockade in lung cancer. The data were produced by immunoSEQ multiplex PCR, yet TCRdb's version contains in-frame clones alone and is incomplete. The table has about 120,000 clones, approximately 90% seen once. This specimen was peripheral blood, taken from a patient treated with radiotherapy plus ipilimumab. The receptors were gathered from a human donor with non-small cell lung cancer that progressed on radiotherapy plus ipilimumab.

Details on this clone: One junction end disagrees with the germline gene, perhaps due to a read error. This sequence joins TRBV19 and TRBJ2-5; no definite D call. Germline V gives CDR1 LNHDA, CDR2 SQIVND (reference sequence). This CDR3 region has 11 residues. The CDR3: CASGNQVTQYF. In nucleotides, the CDR3 is TGTGCCAGTGGAAATCAAGTGACCCAGTACTTC.

The rearrangement joins TRBV12-5 to TRBJ2-1, with TRBD2 matching 8 bases. Per germline, CDR1 LGHNT and CDR2 FRNRAP. J was trimmed by 14 bases and V by 5 bases; bases with no gene match: 11. The CDR3 has 13 residues. This CDR3 is CASGLLAGSEKFF. The CDR3 DNA sequence: TGTGCTAGTGGTCTATTAGCGGGGTCGGAAAAGTTCTTC.

The chain carries TRBV5-1 and TRBJ2-1; 9 bases match TRBD2. The CDR3 loop spans 17 amino acids. V trimming: 4 bases; J trimming: 8 bases; junction bases outside the gene matches: 16. Germline CDR1 is SGHRS and CDR2 is YFSETQ. The DNA for the CDR3 is TGCGCCAGCAGCCGCGCCCCAGGGCTAGCGGGGATCGATGAGCAGTTCTTC. Translated: CASSRAPGLAGIDEQFF.

The chain carries TRBV5-1 and TRBJ2-5; D is unresolved. Germline CDR1 SGHRS, CDR2 YFSETQ. V was shortened by 4 bases and J by 5 bases, with 9 bases between the two germline ends. The CDR3 is 12 amino acids. CDR3 DNA: TGCGCCAGCAGCCCGGCCCTTGAGACCCAGTACTTC. This sequence encodes CASSPALETQYF. Full variable domain (rest looked up from reference TRBV5-1 and TRBJ2-5): KAGVTQTPRYLIKTRGQQVTLSCSPISGHRSVSWYQQTPGQGLQFLFEYFSETQRNKGNFPGRFSGRQFSNSRSEMNVSTLELGDSALYLCASSPALETQYFGPGTRLLVL.

V and J are TRBV6-5 and TRBJ2-5, with a weak D call TRBD1 (6 bases). Trimming cost V 5 bases and J 5 bases, with 12 bases left between them. Germline-derived CDR1 and CDR2 are MNHEY and SVGAGI. The CDR3 consists of 13 residues. The CDR3 reads CASSEERGETQYF. The CDR3 DNA reads TGTGCCAGCAGTGAAGAGAGGGGGGAGACCCAGTACTTC.

The DNA of the CDR3 is TGTGCCAGTAAGGAGGAAAGTGGGCCCAACTGGGGTGTCGGAGCCAACGTCCTGACTTTC. This encodes CASKEESGPNWGVGANVLTF. This sequence joins TRBV19 and TRBJ2-6, with a tentative D call TRBD2 (5 bases). This CDR3 contains 20 residues. Germline V CDR1 and CDR2: LNHDA, SQIVND (reference sequence). V was trimmed by 7 bases and J by 7 bases, leaving 32 bases between them.

The chain has TRBV19 and TRBJ1-1; D is undetermined. Per the germline V gene, CDR1 is LNHDA and CDR2 is SQIVND (reference sequence). CDR3 length equals 15 residues. V was cut by 1 base and J by 6 bases, with 15 bases left in between. The CDR3 loop reads CASSIGWAGLAEAFF. CDR3 DNA: TGTGCCAGTAGTATAGGTTGGGCGGGGTTGGCTGAAGCTTTCTTT. Full variable domain (remainder filled in from reference TRBV19 and TRBJ1-1): DGGITQSPKYLFRKEGQNVTLSCEQNLNHDAMYWYRQDPGQGLRLIYYSQIVNDFQKGDIAEGYSVSREKKESFPLTVTSAQKNPTAFYLCASSIGWAGLAEAFFGQGTRLTVV.

As for this clone: The identical CDR3 is also encoded by other nucleotide sequences in the sample. This rearrangement joins TRBV18 to TRBJ1-1, with D perhaps TRBD1 (5 bases). This CDR3 contains 14 residues. CDR1 KGHSH and CDR2 LQKENI come from the germline V gene. V gave up 3 bases and J gave up 0 bases, with 8 bases separating them. The CDR3: CASSPGQVNTEAFF. The CDR3 region has the DNA TGTGCCAGCTCACCGGGGCAGGTGAACACTGAAGCTTTCTTT.

This clone has only one observation. This rearrangement joins TRBV7-9 to TRBJ2-1, with TRBD2 identical over 10 bases. The CDR3 is 16 amino acids. Germline V gene sequence: CDR1 SEHNR, CDR2 FQNEAQ (reference sequence). V shed 4 bases and J 4 bases; nucleotides not matched to a gene: 7. The CDR3 is CASSSPGLALYNEQFF. For the CDR3, the DNA is TGTGCCAGCAGCTCCCCGGGACTAGCGCTATACAATGAGCAGTTCTTC.

The DNA of the CDR3 is TGTGCCAGCAGCTTAGGGACAAACTATGGCTACACCTTC. Translated: CASSLGTNYGYTF. The genes are TRBV7-2 and TRBJ1-2, with D maybe TRBD1 (5 bases). V lost 1 base and J 2 bases, leaving 5 bases between the germline ends. The CDR3 runs to 13 residues. CDR1 SGHTA and CDR2 FQGNSA come from the germline V gene.

This CDR3 reads CASSEPLYPGTSLTSTDTQYF. In nucleotides, the CDR3 is TGTGCCAGCAGTGAACCTCTCTATCCCGGGACATCATTGACTAGCACAGATACGCAGTATTTT. The rearrangement uses TRBV2 and TRBJ2-3, with D maybe TRBD1 (6 bases). Trimming shortened V by 2 bases and J by 0 bases, and 27 bases separated the two germline ends. There are 21 residues in the CDR3. Germline V gene data show CDR1 as SNHLY and CDR2 as FYNNEI.

This clone appeared a few times. The chain employs TRBV6-5 and TRBJ2-2; D may be TRBD2 (5 bases). Germline V gene data show CDR1 as MNHEY and CDR2 as SVGAGI. V shed 7 bases and J shed 4 bases, with 13 bases lying between them. The CDR3 is 14 amino acids. For the CDR3, the DNA is TGTGCCAGCACCACACTTCGGGGCACCGGGGAGCTGTTTTTT. This sequence encodes CASTTLRGTGELFF.

The DNA of the CDR3 is TGTGCCAGCAGCTTACACGCGCTGACTAGCGCGAACACCGGGGAGCTGTTTTTT. Translated, it gives CASSLHALTSANTGELFF. The chain has TRBV7-6 and TRBJ2-2; 8 bases match TRBD2. Trimming cost V 2 bases and J 0 bases; bases outside gene matches: 8. CDR3 length: 18 amino acids. CDR1 and CDR2 (germline): SGHVS, FNYEAQ.

The chain carries TRBV5-4 and TRBJ2-7, with 7 nucleotides matching TRBD2. V gave up 4 bases and J gave up 6 bases; unmatched junction bases: 19. Germline assignment: CDR1 SGHNT and CDR2 YYREEE (reference sequence). The CDR3 spans 17 residues. CDR3 region: CASSPRSGLGSHSEQYF. Here the CDR3 DNA reads TGTGCCAGCAGCCCCCGGAGTGGACTAGGCTCCCATTCCGAGCAGTACTTC.

The count of this clone is one. The J gene is TRBJ1-1, the V gene TRBV7-2; no firm D call. Germline V CDR1 and CDR2: SGHTA, FQGNSA. V was clipped by 4 bases and J by 11 bases, with 17 bases between them. The CDR3 extends over 13 amino acids. CDR3 sequence (DNA): TGTGCCAGCAGCTCCGAAATCGTTCAGAGGGCTTTCTTT. Translating it yields CASSSEIVQRAFF.

The rearrangement joins TRBV5-1 to TRBJ2-5, with TRBD2 matching over 11 bases. The CDR3 sequence is 14 residues long. Germline-derived CDR1 and CDR2 are SGHRS and YFSETQ. The V and J ends lost 4 bases and 3 bases, in that order; junction bases with no gene match: 2. The CDR3 spells CASSQTSGKETQYF. CDR3 nucleotide sequence: TGCGCCAGCAGCCAGACTAGCGGGAAAGAGACCCAGTACTTC.

The chain uses TRBV4-1 and TRBJ2-3, with D possibly being TRBD1 or TRBD2 (5 bases each). The CDR3 sequence is 17 residues long. V gave up 0 bases and J gave up 0 bases, with 13 bases separating them. Per germline, CDR1 MGHRA and CDR2 YSYEKL. The CDR3 DNA follows: TGCGCCAGCAGCCAAGATTTTGGGGGTACAAGCACAGATACGCAGTATTTT. Protein product: CASSQDFGGTSTDTQYF.

The chain couples TRBV6-4 to TRBJ1-3; no definite D call. Germline loops: CDR1 MRHNA, CDR2 SNTAGT. CDR3 size: 14 residues. Trimming removed 6 bases at V and 0 bases at J, with 9 bases between. The CDR3 sequence: CASRATSSGNTIYF. The CDR3, as DNA: TGTGCCAGCAGAGCGACTAGCTCTGGAAACACCATATATTTT.

The chain recombines TRBV19 with TRBJ2-3; no definite D call. The CDR3 covers 13 residues. Looked up from germline, CDR1 is LNHDA and CDR2 is SQIVND (reference sequence). Trimming pared 6 bases from V and 2 bases from J, leaving 9 bases between. CDR3 DNA: TGTGCCAGTAGCCCTGACACCACAGATACGCAGTATTTT. It codes for CASSPDTTDTQYF.